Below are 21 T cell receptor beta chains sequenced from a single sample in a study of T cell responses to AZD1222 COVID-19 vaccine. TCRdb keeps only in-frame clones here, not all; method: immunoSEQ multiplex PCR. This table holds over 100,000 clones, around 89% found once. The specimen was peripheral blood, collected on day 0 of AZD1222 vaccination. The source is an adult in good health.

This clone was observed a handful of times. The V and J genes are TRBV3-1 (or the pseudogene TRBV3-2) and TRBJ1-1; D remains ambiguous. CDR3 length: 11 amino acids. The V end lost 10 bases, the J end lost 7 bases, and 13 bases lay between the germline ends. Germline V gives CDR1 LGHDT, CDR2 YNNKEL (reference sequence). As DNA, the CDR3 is TGTGCCATCCAACGGGCGGGTGAAGCTTTCTTT. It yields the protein CAIQRAGEAFF.

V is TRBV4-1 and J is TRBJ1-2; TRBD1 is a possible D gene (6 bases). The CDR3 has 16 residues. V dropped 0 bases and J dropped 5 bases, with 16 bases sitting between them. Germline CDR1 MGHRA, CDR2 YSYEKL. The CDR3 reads CASSQEGQGRGYGYTF. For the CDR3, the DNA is TGCGCCAGCAGCCAAGAAGGGCAGGGGAGGGGGTATGGCTACACCTTC.

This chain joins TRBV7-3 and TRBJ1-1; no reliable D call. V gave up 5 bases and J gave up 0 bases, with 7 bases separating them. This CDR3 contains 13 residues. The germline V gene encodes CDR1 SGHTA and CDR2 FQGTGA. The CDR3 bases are TGTGCCAGCAGCCCGGGAATGAACACTGAAGCTTTCTTT. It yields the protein CASSPGMNTEAFF. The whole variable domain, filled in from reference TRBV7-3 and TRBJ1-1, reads GAGVSQTPSNKVTEKGKYVELRCDPISGHTALYWYRQSLGQGPEFLIYFQGTGAADDSGLPNDRFFAVRPEGSVSTLKIQRTERGDSAVYLCASSPGMNTEAFFGQGTRLTVV.

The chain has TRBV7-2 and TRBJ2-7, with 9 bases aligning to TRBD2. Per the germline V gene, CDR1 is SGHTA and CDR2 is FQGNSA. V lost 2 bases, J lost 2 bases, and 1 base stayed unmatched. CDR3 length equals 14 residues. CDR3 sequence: CASSLLAGAYEQYF. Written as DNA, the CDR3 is TGTGCCAGCAGCTTATTAGCGGGGGCCTACGAGCAGTACTTC.

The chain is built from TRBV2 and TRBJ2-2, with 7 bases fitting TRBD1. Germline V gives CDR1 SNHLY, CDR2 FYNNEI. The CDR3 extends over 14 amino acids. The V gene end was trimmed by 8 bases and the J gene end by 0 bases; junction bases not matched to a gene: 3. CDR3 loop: CASDRDANTGELFF. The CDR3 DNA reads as TGTGCCAGCGACAGGGATGCGAACACCGGGGAGCTGTTTTTT.

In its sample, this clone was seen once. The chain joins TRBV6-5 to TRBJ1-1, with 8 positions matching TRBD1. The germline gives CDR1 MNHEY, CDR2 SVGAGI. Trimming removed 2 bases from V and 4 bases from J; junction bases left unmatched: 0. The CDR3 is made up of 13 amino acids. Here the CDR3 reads CASSYTGGTEAFF. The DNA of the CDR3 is TGTGCCAGCAGTTACACAGGGGGCACTGAAGCTTTCTTT.

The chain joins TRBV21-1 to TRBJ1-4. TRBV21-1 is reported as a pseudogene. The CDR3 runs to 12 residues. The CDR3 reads CASDGENEKLFF. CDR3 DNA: TGTGCCAGTGACGGAGAAAATGAAAAACTGTTTTTT.

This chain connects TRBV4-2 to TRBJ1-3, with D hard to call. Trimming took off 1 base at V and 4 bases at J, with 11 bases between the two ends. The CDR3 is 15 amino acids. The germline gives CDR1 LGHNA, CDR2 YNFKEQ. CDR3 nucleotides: TGTGCCAGCAGCCAAGTGGAGATTCGAGGAAACACCATATATTTT. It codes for CASSQVEIRGNTIYF.

CDR3 residues: CASSPQYQETQYF. DNA for the CDR3: TGTGCCAGCTCACCACAGTACCAAGAGACCCAGTACTTC. V is TRBV18 and J is TRBJ2-5; D gene uncertain. Germline lookup yields CDR1 KGHSH and CDR2 LQKENI. The length of the CDR3 is 13 residues. Deletions cut 1 base from V and 0 bases from J, with 3 bases between.

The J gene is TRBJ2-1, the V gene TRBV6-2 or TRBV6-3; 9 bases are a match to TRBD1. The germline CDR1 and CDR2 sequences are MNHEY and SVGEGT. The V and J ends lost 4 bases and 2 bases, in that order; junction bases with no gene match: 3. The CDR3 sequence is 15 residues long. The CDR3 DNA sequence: TGTGCCAGCAGTTCCGGGGACAGGGCCTACAATGAGCAGTTCTTC. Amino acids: CASSSGDRAYNEQFF.

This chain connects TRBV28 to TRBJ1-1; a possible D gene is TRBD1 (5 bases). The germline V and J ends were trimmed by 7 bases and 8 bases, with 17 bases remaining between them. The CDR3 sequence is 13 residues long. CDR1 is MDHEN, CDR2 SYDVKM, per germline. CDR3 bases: TGTGCCAGCACCTCAGGGAGTGGAGGAGAAGCTTTCTTT. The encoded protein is CASTSGSGGEAFF.

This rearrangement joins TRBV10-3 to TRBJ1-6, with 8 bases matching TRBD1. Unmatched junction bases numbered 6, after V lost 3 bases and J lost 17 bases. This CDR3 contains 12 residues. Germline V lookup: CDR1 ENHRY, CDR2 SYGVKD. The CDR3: CAISEVQGAIHF. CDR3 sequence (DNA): TGTGCCATCAGTGAAGTTCAGGGGGCAATCCACTTT.

CDR3 residues: CASSDPGLAKSDTQYF. CDR3 DNA: TGTGCCAGCAGTGATCCGGGACTAGCAAAATCAGATACGCAGTATTTT. V gene TRBV6-1 combines with J gene TRBJ2-3, with 9 nucleotides matching TRBD2. The germline V gene encodes CDR1 MNHNS and CDR2 SASEGT. The trim removed 3 bases at V and 4 bases at J, leaving 8 bases unmatched. This CDR3 comprises 16 residues.

CDR3 loop: CASSLGVNTEAFF. The CDR3, as DNA: TGTGCCAGCAGCTTAGGGGTGAACACTGAAGCTTTCTTT. V and J are TRBV13 and TRBJ1-1; unclear D gene. Trimming left V 0 bases short and J 0 bases short, with 2 bases between. The CDR3 loop spans 13 amino acids. In germline, CDR1 is PRHDT, CDR2 FYEKMQ (reference sequence).

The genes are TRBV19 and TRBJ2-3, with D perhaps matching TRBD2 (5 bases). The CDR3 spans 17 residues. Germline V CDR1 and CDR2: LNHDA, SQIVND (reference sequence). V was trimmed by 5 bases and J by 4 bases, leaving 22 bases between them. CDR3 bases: TGTGCCAGTAGTCTCCCGGAGAGGGATCGGCGTTCAGATACGCAGTATTTT. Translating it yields CASSLPERDRRSDTQYF.

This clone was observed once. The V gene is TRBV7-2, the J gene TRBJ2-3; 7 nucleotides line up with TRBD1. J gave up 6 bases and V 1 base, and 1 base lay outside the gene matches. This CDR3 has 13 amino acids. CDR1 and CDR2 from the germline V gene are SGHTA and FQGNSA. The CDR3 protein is CASSLGRGDTQYF. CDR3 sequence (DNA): TGTGCCAGCAGCTTAGGCAGGGGGGATACGCAGTATTTT.

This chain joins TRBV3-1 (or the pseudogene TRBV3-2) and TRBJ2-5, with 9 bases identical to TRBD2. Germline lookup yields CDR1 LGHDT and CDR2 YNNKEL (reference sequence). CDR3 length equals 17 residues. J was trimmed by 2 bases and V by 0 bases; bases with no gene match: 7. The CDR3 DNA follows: TGTGCCAGCAGCCAAGACCCCTTGCGGGGGGGGCAAGAGACCCAGTACTTC. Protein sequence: CASSQDPLRGGQETQYF.

The DNA for the CDR3 is TGCAGTGCTAGTGGGCTGTTGAGCTCCTACGAGCAGTACTTC. Residues: CSASGLLSSYEQYF. The chain links TRBV20-1 to TRBJ2-7; D not resolved. This CDR3 region has 14 residues. The germline CDR1 and CDR2 sequences are DFQATT and SNEGSKA (reference sequence). V was trimmed by 3 bases and J by 0 bases, leaving 12 bases between them.

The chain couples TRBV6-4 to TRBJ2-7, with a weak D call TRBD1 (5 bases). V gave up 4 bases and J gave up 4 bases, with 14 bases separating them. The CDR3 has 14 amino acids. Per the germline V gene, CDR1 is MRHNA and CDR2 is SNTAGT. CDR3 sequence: CASSAEAGQYEQYF. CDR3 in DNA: TGTGCCAGCAGTGCCGAGGCAGGGCAATACGAGCAGTACTTC.

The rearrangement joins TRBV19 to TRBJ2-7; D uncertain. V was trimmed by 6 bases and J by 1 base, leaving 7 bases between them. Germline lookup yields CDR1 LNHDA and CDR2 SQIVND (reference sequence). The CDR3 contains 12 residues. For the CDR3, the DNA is TGTGCCAGTAGGGGCAGTTCCTACGAGCAGTACTTC. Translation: CASRGSSYEQYF.

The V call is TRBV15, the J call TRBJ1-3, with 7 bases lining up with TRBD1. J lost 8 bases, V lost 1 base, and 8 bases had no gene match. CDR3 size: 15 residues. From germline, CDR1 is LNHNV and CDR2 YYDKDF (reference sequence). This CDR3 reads CATSRGPTGEDTIYF. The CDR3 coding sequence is TGTGCCACCAGCAGAGGACCTACAGGGGAGGACACCATATATTTT.